This TCR beta chain appears in the sequencing data of a study of blood T cell repertoires in COVID-19. In the original analysis: Nucleated cell number was recorded as an estimate derived from reference gene primer amplification. The method was immunoSEQ multiplex PCR; TCRdb's version includes in-frame clones alone and lacks a portion of them. That table gives V, J and clone size, and the DNA gave D and trimming. The profile covers fewer than 250,000 clones, with around 87% appearing a single time and 3% to 3.5% taken by the ten largest. The germline CDR1 and CDR2 sequences are KGHDR and SFDVKD. The ends lost 9 bases at V and 5 bases at J; junction bases unmatched: 6. The CDR3 is 14 amino acids.

The source is a man in his sixties with acute or convalescent COVID-19. V and J are TRBV24-1 and TRBJ2-1, with 10 bases identical to TRBD2. The sample comprised peripheral blood. The CDR3 loop reads CATARLAGDNEQFF. The CDR3 nucleotides are TGTGCCACCGCCCGGCTAGCGGGGGACAATGAGCAGTTCTTC.